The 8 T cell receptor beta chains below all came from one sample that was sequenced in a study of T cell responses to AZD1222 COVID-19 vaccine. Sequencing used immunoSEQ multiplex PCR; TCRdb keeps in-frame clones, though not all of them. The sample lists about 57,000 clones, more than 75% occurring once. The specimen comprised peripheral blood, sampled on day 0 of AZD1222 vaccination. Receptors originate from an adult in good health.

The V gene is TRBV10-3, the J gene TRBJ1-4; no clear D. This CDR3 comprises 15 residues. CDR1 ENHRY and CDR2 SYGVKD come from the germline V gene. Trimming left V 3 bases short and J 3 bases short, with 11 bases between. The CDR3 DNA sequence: TGTGCCATCAGTGACTATACTGGGGCTAATGAAAAACTGTTTTTT. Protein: CAISDYTGANEKLFF.

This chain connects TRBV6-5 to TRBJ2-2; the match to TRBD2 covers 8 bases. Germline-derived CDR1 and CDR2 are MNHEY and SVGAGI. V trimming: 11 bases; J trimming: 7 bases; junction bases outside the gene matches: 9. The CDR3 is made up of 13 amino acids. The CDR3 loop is CAGQAGAVGELFF. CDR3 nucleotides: TGTGCCGGCCAAGCGGGAGCGGTCGGGGAGCTGTTTTTT.

CDR3 coding DNA: TGTGCCAGCAGTTTGGTAACAGGGGGTCTTTGGTATGGCTACACCTTC. Translation: CASSLVTGGLWYGYTF. V gene TRBV27 combines with J gene TRBJ1-2, with 8 positions matching TRBD1. V shed 3 bases and J 5 bases; nucleotides not matched to a gene: 11. Germline lookup yields CDR1 MNHEY and CDR2 SMNVEV (reference sequence). CDR3 length: 16 residues.

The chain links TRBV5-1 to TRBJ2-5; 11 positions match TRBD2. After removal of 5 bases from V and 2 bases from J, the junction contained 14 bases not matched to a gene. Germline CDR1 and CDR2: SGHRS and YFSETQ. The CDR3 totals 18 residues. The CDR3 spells CASSILAGGRTGQETQYF. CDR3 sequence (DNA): TGCGCCAGCAGTATTCTAGCGGGGGGCCGAACGGGACAAGAGACCCAGTACTTC.

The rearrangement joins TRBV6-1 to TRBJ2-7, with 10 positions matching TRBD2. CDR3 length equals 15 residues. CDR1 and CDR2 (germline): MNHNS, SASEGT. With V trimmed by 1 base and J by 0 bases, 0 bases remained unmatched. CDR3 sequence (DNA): TGTGCCAGCAGTGAAGGACTAGCGGGCTCCTACGAGCAGTACTTC. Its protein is CASSEGLAGSYEQYF.

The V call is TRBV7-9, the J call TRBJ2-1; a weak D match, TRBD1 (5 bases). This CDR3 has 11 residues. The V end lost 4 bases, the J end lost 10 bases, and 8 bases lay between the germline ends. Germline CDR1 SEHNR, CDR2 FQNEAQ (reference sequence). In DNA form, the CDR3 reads TGTGCCAGCAGCTGGACACGGGAGCAGTTCTTC. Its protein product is CASSWTREQFF.

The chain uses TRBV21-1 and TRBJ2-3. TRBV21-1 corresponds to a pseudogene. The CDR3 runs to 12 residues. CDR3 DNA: TGTGCCAGCAGCCCCCCTGGAGATACGCAGTATTTT. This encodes CASSPPGDTQYF.

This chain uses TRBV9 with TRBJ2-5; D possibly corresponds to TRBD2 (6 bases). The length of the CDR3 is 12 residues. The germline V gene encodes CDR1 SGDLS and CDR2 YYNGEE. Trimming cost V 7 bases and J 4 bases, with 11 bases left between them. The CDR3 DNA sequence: TGTGCCAGCGGAGGGAGTGTAGAGACCCAGTACTTC. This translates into CASGGSVETQYF. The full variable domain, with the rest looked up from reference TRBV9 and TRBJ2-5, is DSGVTQTPKHLITATGQRVTLRCSPRSGDLSVYWYQQSLDQGLQFLIQYYNGEERAKGNILERFSAQQFPDLHSELNLSSLELGDSALYFCASGGSVETQYFGPGTRLLVL.